Listed below are T cell receptor beta chains from one sample, sequenced in a study of blood T cell repertoires in COVID-19. Only in-frame clones appear in the TCRdb table, and some are missing; sequencing was by immunoSEQ multiplex PCR. The sample consists of 200,000 to 300,000 clones, approximately 88% of them appearing once. The specimen sequenced was peripheral blood. Receptors were obtained from a woman in her 30s with acute or convalescent COVID-19. The CDR3 runs from the conserved cysteine through the conserved F or W. The D gene is left open where the match is weak. Only some rows state a clone size, as once, few, many or a class for expanded clones.

J: TRBJ2-4
V: TRBV30
size: NA
D: TRBD2
CDR3: CAWTYGGGNIQYF
DNA: TGTGCCTGGACCTACGGCGGGGGAAACATTCAGTACTTC

J: TRBJ2-3
V: TRBV6-2/TRBV6-3
size: many
D: TRBD2
CDR3: CASSYTSGSTDTQYF
DNA: TGTGCCAGCAGTTACACTAGCGGGAGCACAGATACGCAGTATTTT

J: TRBJ1-1
V: TRBV19
size: NA
D: TRBD1
CDR3: CASTFRQGYTEAFF
DNA: TGTGCCAGTACCTTTAGACAGGGGTACACTGAAGCTTTCTTT

J: TRBJ1-3
V: TRBV9
size: NA
D: TRBD1
CDR3: CASSVAGQGRSGNTIYF
DNA: TGTGCCAGCAGCGTAGCCGGACAGGGCCGCTCTGGAAACACCATATATTTT

J: TRBJ2-3
V: TRBV5-1
size: once
D: TRBD2
CDR3: CASSLEGLAASNTDTQYF
DNA: TGCGCCAGCAGCTTGGAGGGACTAGCGGCCTCAAACACAGATACGCAGTATTTT

J: TRBJ2-7
V: TRBV10-3
size: NA
D: NA
CDR3: CAISSRTTSYEQYF
DNA: TGTGCCATCAGCTCCCGGACTACTTCCTACGAGCAGTACTTC

J: TRBJ2-1
V: TRBV2
size: NA
D: TRBD1
CDR3: CASSETGDEQFF
DNA: TGTGCCAGCAGTGAGACAGGGGATGAGCAGTTCTTC

J: TRBJ2-4
V: TRBV19
size: NA
D: NA
CDR3: CASSIAQVSGNIQYF
DNA: TGTGCCAGTAGTATAGCACAGGTTTCAGGAAACATTCAGTACTTC

J: TRBJ2-1
V: TRBV11-3
size: NA
D: NA
CDR3: CASSQTTRLNEQFF
DNA: TGTGCCAGCAGCCAAACAACTAGGTTGAATGAGCAGTTCTTC

J: TRBJ2-1
V: TRBV19
size: NA
D: NA
CDR3: CASNGGTYNEQFF
DNA: TGTGCCAGTAATGGCGGGACCTACAATGAGCAGTTCTTC

J: TRBJ2-7
V: TRBV7-6
size: NA
D: TRBD1
CDR3: CASSLGGTGTYEQYF
DNA: TGTGCCAGCAGCTTAGGCGGGACAGGGACCTACGAGCAGTACTTC

J: TRBJ2-7
V: TRBV10-2
size: NA
D: NA
CDR3: CASSADSSYEQYF
DNA: TGCGCCAGCAGCGCGGACAGCTCCTACGAGCAGTACTTC

J: TRBJ1-4
V: TRBV19
size: NA
D: TRBD1
CDR3: CASSIPGGTGVEKLFF
DNA: TGTGCCAGTAGTATTCCCGGTGGGACAGGGGTTGAAAAACTGTTTTTT

J: TRBJ2-2
V: TRBV28
size: NA
D: NA
CDR3: CASKLGEAGELFF
DNA: TGTGCCAGCAAACTAGGGGAGGCCGGGGAGCTGTTTTTT

J: TRBJ1-2
V: TRBV18
size: NA
D: TRBD1
CDR3: CASSPMAAGTGHSGYTF
DNA: TGTGCCAGCTCACCGATGGCAGCCGGGACAGGGCACTCTGGCTACACCTTC

J: TRBJ2-3
V: TRBV29-1
size: NA
D: NA
CDR3: CSVDPEATDTQYF
DNA: TGCAGCGTTGACCCAGAGGCCACAGATACGCAGTATTTT

J: TRBJ1-5
V: TRBV15
size: once
D: NA
CDR3: CATSRDAGSNQPQHF
DNA: TGTGCCACCAGCAGAGACGCGGGTAGCAATCAGCCCCAGCATTTT

J: TRBJ2-3
V: TRBV6-5
size: once
D: TRBD1
CDR3: CASSRQGHTDTQYF
DNA: TGTGCCAGCAGTAGACAGGGCCACACAGATACGCAGTATTTT

J: TRBJ2-5
V: TRBV6-5
size: NA
D: NA
CDR3: CASSYPQTRETQYF
DNA: TGTGCCAGCAGTTACCCGCAAACGCGGGAGACCCAGTACTTC

J: TRBJ2-7
V: TRBV11-3
size: NA
D: NA
CDR3: CASSIETGHTQYF
DNA: TGTGCCAGCAGCATAGAAACAGGACACACGCAGTACTTC

J: TRBJ1-4
V: TRBV15
size: NA
D: TRBD1
CDR3: CATSRVGQVNEKLFF
DNA: TGTGCCACCAGCAGAGTTGGACAGGTTAATGAAAAACTGTTTTTT

J: TRBJ2-7
V: TRBV6-2/TRBV6-3
size: NA
D: TRBD2
CDR3: CASSYSPSGRAWSYEQYF
DNA: TGTGCCAGCAGTTACTCCCCTAGCGGGAGGGCTTGGTCCTACGAGCAGTACTTC

J: TRBJ2-1
V: TRBV7-6
size: NA
D: TRBD2
CDR3: CASSLFTLAGYNEQFF
DNA: TGTGCCAGCAGCCTATTCACACTAGCGGGTTACAATGAGCAGTTCTTC

J: TRBJ1-1
V: TRBV5-1
size: NA
D: NA
CDR3: CASRYEQGSTEAFF
DNA: TGCGCCAGCAGGTACGAACAGGGCTCCACTGAAGCTTTCTTT

J: TRBJ2-6
V: TRBV27
size: NA
D: NA
CDR3: CASQEGPNLSGANVLTF
DNA: TGTGCCAGTCAGGAGGGCCCTAATCTCTCTGGGGCCAACGTCCTGACTTTC

J: TRBJ2-7
V: TRBV9
size: NA
D: TRBD2
CDR3: CASSPTQWGGSYEQYF
DNA: TGTGCCAGCAGCCCTACTCAATGGGGGGGCTCCTACGAGCAGTACTTC

J: TRBJ2-3
V: TRBV6-4
size: few
D: TRBD1
CDR3: CASSDSGQGASTQYF
DNA: TGTGCCAGCAGTGACTCGGGACAGGGGGCGAGTACGCAGTATTTT

J: TRBJ2-3
V: TRBV24-1
size: NA
D: TRBD2
CDR3: CATSDSGRKHTQYF
DNA: TGTGCCACCAGTGATAGCGGGAGGAAACATACGCAGTATTTT

J: TRBJ1-1
V: TRBV19
size: once
D: NA
CDR3: CASSIDRGGTEAFF
DNA: TGTGCCAGTAGTATAGACAGGGGCGGGACTGAAGCTTTCTTT

J: TRBJ2-7
V: TRBV5-6
size: NA
D: NA
CDR3: CASSRASYEQYF
DNA: TGTGCCAGCAGCCGCGCTTCCTACGAGCAGTACTTC

J: TRBJ1-3
V: TRBV9
size: NA
D: TRBD1
CDR3: CASSVLMGQISGNTIYF
DNA: TGTGCCAGCAGCGTATTGATGGGACAGATCTCTGGAAACACCATATATTTT

J: TRBJ2-6
V: TRBV6-5
size: NA
D: NA
CDR3: CASGFRGSGANVLTF
DNA: TGTGCCAGCGGATTCCGGGGCTCTGGGGCCAACGTCCTGACTTTC

J: TRBJ1-2
V: TRBV29-1
size: NA
D: NA
CDR3: CSVSGENYGYTF
DNA: TGCAGCGTCAGCGGAGAAAACTATGGCTACACCTTC

J: TRBJ2-7
V: TRBV10-3
size: NA
D: TRBD2
CDR3: CAISLVRSGSSYEQYF
DNA: TGTGCCATCAGTTTAGTTAGGAGCGGGAGCTCCTACGAGCAGTACTTC

J: TRBJ2-5
V: TRBV5-6
size: NA
D: NA
CDR3: CASSLGGRQETQYF
DNA: TGTGCCAGCAGCTTGGGGGGGCGGCAAGAGACCCAGTACTTC

J: TRBJ2-7
V: TRBV5-6
size: NA
D: NA
CDR3: CASSLRDTYEQYF
DNA: TGTGCCAGCAGCTTGCGGGACACATACGAGCAGTACTTC

J: TRBJ2-3
V: TRBV19
size: NA
D: TRBD1
CDR3: CASSPGQGTTSGTQYF
DNA: TGTGCCAGTAGTCCGGGACAGGGAACTACGAGCGGTACGCAGTATTTT

J: TRBJ1-5
V: TRBV24-1
size: NA
D: TRBD1
CDR3: CATSDRGPNQPQHF
DNA: TGTGCCACCAGTGACAGGGGGCCCAATCAGCCCCAGCATTTT

J: TRBJ2-3
V: TRBV5-4
size: NA
D: TRBD2
CDR3: CASSLILLAGGVDTQYF
DNA: TGTGCCAGCAGCTTGATCCTCCTAGCGGGAGGAGTCGATACGCAGTATTTT

J: TRBJ2-1
V: TRBV7-6
size: NA
D: TRBD2
CDR3: CASSRTSGPYNEQFF
DNA: TGTGCCAGCAGTAGGACTAGCGGGCCCTACAATGAGCAGTTCTTC

J: TRBJ1-3
V: TRBV6-2/TRBV6-3
size: NA
D: NA
CDR3: CASSDNLLGNTIYF
DNA: TGTGCCAGCAGTGACAACCTCTTGGGAAACACCATATATTTT

J: TRBJ1-1
V: TRBV11-3
size: NA
D: NA
CDR3: CASSSGGVTEAFF
DNA: TGTGCCAGCAGCTCCGGGGGGGTGACTGAAGCTTTCTTT

J: TRBJ1-5
V: TRBV19
size: NA
D: TRBD1
CDR3: CASSPGQGPQPQHF
DNA: TGTGCCAGTAGCCCGGGACAGGGACCGCAGCCCCAGCATTTT

J: TRBJ1-2
V: TRBV7-9
size: NA
D: NA
CDR3: CASSLSFHRPHGYTF
DNA: TGTGCCAGCAGCCTTAGTTTTCACAGGCCCCATGGCTACACCTTC

J: TRBJ2-3
V: TRBV9
size: NA
D: TRBD1
CDR3: CASSWKGQGFGDTQYF
DNA: TGTGCCAGCAGCTGGAAGGGACAGGGTTTCGGAGATACGCAGTATTTT

J: TRBJ2-1
V: TRBV5-6
size: few
D: TRBD2
CDR3: CASSGTASGRIDEQFF
DNA: TGTGCCAGCAGCGGAACCGCTAGCGGGAGAATCGATGAGCAGTTCTTC

J: TRBJ2-7
V: TRBV24-1
size: NA
D: NA
CDR3: CATSFTYSYEQYF
DNA: TGTGCCACCAGTTTTACATACTCCTACGAGCAGTACTTC

J: TRBJ2-7
V: TRBV5-4
size: NA
D: TRBD2
CDR3: CASSSGLAGVYEQYF
DNA: TGTGCCAGCAGCTCTGGACTAGCGGGAGTCTACGAGCAGTACTTC

J: TRBJ1-4
V: TRBV19
size: NA
D: NA
CDR3: CASTTEGEQKLFF
DNA: TGTGCCAGTACCACCGAAGGGGAACAAAAACTGTTTTTT

J: TRBJ1-6
V: TRBV30
size: NA
D: NA
CDR3: CAWSVGGHHNSPLHF
DNA: TGTGCCTGGAGTGTAGGGGGACACCATAATTCACCCCTCCACTTT

J: TRBJ2-1
V: TRBV10-1
size: NA
D: TRBD2
CDR3: CASRASGRFNEQFF
DNA: TGCGCCAGCAGGGCTAGCGGGAGGTTCAATGAGCAGTTCTTC

J: TRBJ2-7
V: TRBV7-2
size: NA
D: TRBD1
CDR3: CASSFRGRLYEQYF
DNA: TGTGCCAGCAGCTTCAGGGGGCGTCTTTACGAGCAGTACTTC

J: TRBJ1-6
V: TRBV13
size: NA
D: NA
CDR3: CASSSRDSYNSPLHF
DNA: TGTGCCAGCAGCTCCCGAGACTCCTATAATTCACCCCTCCACTTT